Below, 17 T cell receptor beta chains from the same sample are listed, as sequenced in a study of shared T cell receptors in the human thymus. Data came from immunoSEQ multiplex PCR; TCRdb stores just in-frame clones and leaves some out. The repertoire holds 650,000 to 950,000 clones, with roughly 85% as singletons. These sequences were also reported in another study, on human thymus T cells.

Sequencing input: thymocytes. The receptors were sampled from a girl less than two years old with a congenital heart defect.

The DNA for the CDR3 is TGTGCCAGCAGCCAGCGGCTAGCGGGGGCGAACACCGGGGAGCTGTTTTTT. Protein product: CASSQRLAGANTGELFF. This sequence joins TRBV11-2 and TRBJ2-2; 10 bases fit TRBD2. The trim removed 5 bases at V and 0 bases at J, leaving 6 bases unmatched. The germline gives CDR1 SGHAT, CDR2 FQNNGV. The CDR3 spans 17 residues.

This clone occurred once. The V gene is TRBV11-2, the J gene TRBJ1-1; possibly TRBD1 for D (6 bases). The V gene's germline CDR1 is SGHAT and CDR2 FQNNGV. The V and J ends lost 5 bases and 0 bases respectively, with 16 bases between them. The CDR3 is 16 amino acids. The CDR3 loop is CASSDKPGQLNTEAFF. The CDR3 DNA follows: TGTGCCAGCAGCGATAAACCCGGACAGCTGAACACTGAAGCTTTCTTT.

The chain couples TRBV5-6 to TRBJ1-2, with D possibly being TRBD1 (5 bases). Germline CDR1 reads SGHDT; CDR2 reads YYEEEE. This CDR3 region has 14 residues. The V and J ends lost 2 bases and 3 bases respectively, with 11 bases between them. In nucleotides, the CDR3 is TGTGCCAGCAGCTTCCAGGGAAACGACTATGGCTACACCTTC. Protein: CASSFQGNDYGYTF.

The chain uses TRBV2 and TRBJ2-5; 16 bases map to TRBD2. The CDR3 runs 18 residues. The germline gives CDR1 SNHLY, CDR2 FYNNEI. The ends lost 2 bases at V and 4 bases at J; junction bases unmatched: 7. The CDR3: CASSEPGLAGGRIETQYF. DNA of the CDR3: TGTGCCAGCAGTGAACCGGGACTAGCGGGGGGGCGTATAGAGACCCAGTACTTC.

The chain is built from TRBV7-9 and TRBJ1-4; 7 nucleotides agree with TRBD1. Germline V gene sequence: CDR1 SEHNR, CDR2 FQNEAQ (reference sequence). The CDR3 runs 15 residues. Trimming cost V 2 bases and J 8 bases; bases outside gene matches: 8. The DNA of the CDR3 is TGTGCCAGCAGCTTATGGGGGAAAGGGGGCGAAAAACTGTTTTTT. Amino acids: CASSLWGKGGEKLFF.

This chain joins TRBV2 and TRBJ2-1, with a weak D call TRBD2 (7 bases). The CDR3 sequence is 13 residues long. The germline V gene encodes CDR1 SNHLY and CDR2 FYNNEI. With 9 bases removed from V and 4 bases from J, the gap between germline ends came to 13 bases. CDR3 protein: CASCGGPYNEQFF. CDR3 nucleotide sequence: TGTGCCAGTTGCGGGGGCCCTTACAATGAGCAGTTCTTC.

The chain combines TRBV5-1 with TRBJ1-2, with TRBD1 as a possible D gene (5 bases). CDR1 is SGHRS and CDR2 is YFSETQ in the germline V gene. Trimming cost V 7 bases and J 2 bases, with 33 bases left between them. This CDR3 contains 20 residues. CDR3: CASRPPNPELAKGLNYGYTF. In DNA form, the CDR3 reads TGCGCCAGCCGACCCCCGAACCCAGAGCTCGCAAAGGGACTAAACTATGGCTACACCTTC. Together with reference TRBV5-1 and TRBJ1-2, the CDR3 gives the full variable domain: KAGVTQTPRYLIKTRGQQVTLSCSPISGHRSVSWYQQTPGQGLQFLFEYFSETQRNKGNFPGRFSGRQFSNSRSEMNVSTLELGDSALYLCASRPPNPELAKGLNYGYTFGSGTRLTVV.

The chain uses TRBV10-3 and TRBJ1-4, with a tentative D call TRBD1 (6 bases). The V end was cut by 2 bases, the J end by 5 bases, with 12 bases between. The germline CDR1 and CDR2 sequences are ENHRY and SYGVKD. This CDR3 spans 15 amino acids. The CDR3 loop reads CAISENQGMNEKLFF. CDR3 sequence (DNA): TGTGCCATCAGTGAGAATCAGGGGATGAATGAAAAACTGTTTTTT.

The rearrangement links TRBV6-5 to TRBJ1-2; perhaps TRBD1 as D (6 bases). This CDR3 contains 13 residues. The ends were cut back, 5 bases at V and 4 bases at J, with 11 bases in the middle. The germline gives CDR1 MNHEY, CDR2 SVGAGI. This chain's CDR3 is CASSLGTFYGYTF. In nucleotides, the CDR3 is TGTGCCAGCAGTCTCGGGACATTCTATGGCTACACCTTC.

CDR3 nucleotides: TGTGCGGGGGACAGGGACAACTATGGCTACACCTTC. Protein sequence: CAGDRDNYGYTF. The chain has TRBV7-2 and TRBJ1-2, with 9 bases that match TRBD1. The CDR3 loop spans 12 amino acids. Germline assignment: CDR1 SGHTA and CDR2 FQGNSA.

This clone has a handful of counts. The rearrangement uses TRBV6-1 and TRBJ2-6; 8 bases agree with TRBD1. Germline values: CDR1 MNHNS, CDR2 SASEGT. The CDR3 runs 19 residues. V gave up 4 bases and J gave up 0 bases; unmatched junction bases: 11. CDR3 region: CASSGPRDRSSSGANVLTF. CDR3 DNA sequence: TGTGCCAGCAGTGGACCTCGGGACAGGTCCTCCTCTGGGGCCAACGTCCTGACTTTC.

The rearrangement links TRBV10-3 to TRBJ2-5; D is ambiguous. This CDR3 has 20 residues. V lost 4 bases and J lost 0, with 27 bases in between. Germline loops: CDR1 ENHRY, CDR2 SYGVKD. CDR3 DNA sequence: TGTGCCATCAGTGCGAATATACAGTACCCGCTTGGTTGGTACCAAGAGACCCAGTACTTC. Protein sequence: CAISANIQYPLGWYQETQYF.

V usage is TRBV5-1 and J usage is TRBJ2-2; D remains ambiguous. This CDR3 is built from 14 residues. Germline V lookup: CDR1 SGHRS, CDR2 YFSETQ. The V gene lost 0 bases and the J gene lost 6 bases, with 9 bases spanning the gap. The CDR3 here is CASSLVESAGELFF. The DNA of the CDR3 is TGCGCCAGCAGCTTGGTCGAGTCCGCCGGGGAGCTGTTTTTT.

This chain joins TRBV2 and TRBJ2-7, with TRBD1 matching 7 bases. CDR3 size: 12 residues. Germline values: CDR1 SNHLY, CDR2 FYNNEI. The trim removed 7 bases at V and 6 bases at J, leaving 6 bases unmatched. The CDR3 here is CASKDDRAEQYF. CDR3 nucleotides: TGTGCCAGCAAGGATGACAGGGCCGAGCAGTACTTC.

A remark on this clone: Germline and junction disagree at one end, which may indicate a read error. V gene TRBV28 combines with J gene TRBJ1-2, with 7 bases that match TRBD1. Germline assignment: CDR1 MDHEN and CDR2 SYDVKM. The CDR3 covers 16 residues. This chain's CDR3 is CASSPTGDVNNFGYTF. CDR3 in DNA: TGTGCCAGCAGTCCTACAGGGGACGTAAACAACTTTGGCTACACCTTC.

In this sample, this clone turned up once. J is TRBJ2-7 and V is TRBV6-4; D might be TRBD1 (5 bases). V lost 5 bases to trimming and J lost 4 bases, with 12 bases between them. In germline, CDR1 is MRHNA, CDR2 SNTAGT. The CDR3 consists of 13 residues. For the CDR3, the DNA is TGTGCCAGCAGTCCACAGGACGGATACGAGCAGTACTTC. Translated, it gives CASSPQDGYEQYF.

The chain uses TRBV4-1 and TRBJ2-7; 10 nucleotides agree with TRBD2. After removal of 2 bases from V and 2 bases from J, the junction contained 6 bases not matched to a gene. The CDR3 spans 16 residues. The germline V gene encodes CDR1 MGHRA and CDR2 YSYEKL. The CDR3 nucleotides read TGCGCCAGCAGCCAAACCAGCGGGGGGGGAGCCTACGAGCAGTACTTC. It encodes CASSQTSGGGAYEQYF.